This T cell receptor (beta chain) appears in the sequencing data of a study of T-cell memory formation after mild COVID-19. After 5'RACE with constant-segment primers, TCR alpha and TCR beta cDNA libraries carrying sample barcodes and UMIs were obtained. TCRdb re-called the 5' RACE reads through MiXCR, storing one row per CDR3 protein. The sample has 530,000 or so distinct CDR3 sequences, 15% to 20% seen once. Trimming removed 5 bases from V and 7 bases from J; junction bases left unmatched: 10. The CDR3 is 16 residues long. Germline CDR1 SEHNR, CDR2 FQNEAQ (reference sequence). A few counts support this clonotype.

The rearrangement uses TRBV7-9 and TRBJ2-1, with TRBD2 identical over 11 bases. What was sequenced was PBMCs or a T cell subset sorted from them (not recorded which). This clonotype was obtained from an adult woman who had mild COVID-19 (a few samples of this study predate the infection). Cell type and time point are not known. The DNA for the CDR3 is TGTGCCAGCAGCAAGAGAACTAGCGGGAGTGTAAATGAGCAGTTCTTC. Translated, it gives CASSKRTSGSVNEQFF.